Detailed here is one T cell receptor beta chain. Its antigen target is currently unknown. Qualities for individual bases were not recorded, and no much larger clone is one base off. The CDR3 regions of human TCRbeta chains were analyzed by immunosequencing. As for the original processing: TCRs in the repertoires were matched against a reference library of SARS-CoV-2-specific TCRs that had been generated with the MIRA antigen-specificity platform. Breadth meant the fraction of unique TCRs that were SARS-CoV-2-associated, whereas depth meant the fraction of total T cells that were SARS-CoV-2-associated. Using the MIRA data, each spike-specific TCR was assigned both to the spike region to which the TCR was reactive and to a CD4 or CD8 class. Log10-transformed breadth and depth values were compared by one-way ANOVA with Sidak's multiple comparisons tests. TCRdb provides this immuneACCESS table in a form limited to in-frame rearrangements. Some clones are lacking; in checked studies, under half of them reflect an unresolved V gene, and why the rest are absent is not known. D and trimming were read from the DNA, whereas the V and J calls and clone size are those reported in that table. The sample contains about 150,000 clones, 92% of them found a single time. The ten most abundant clones make up about 3.3% of the sample.

The time point label here, explained by the study, means: about 28 days (+/-7) after the second vaccine dose. AZD1222 recipients with second doses at about 4 weeks or about 12 weeks were pooled, because spike-specific TCR depth and breadth did not differ between schedules. Vaccinee samples were obtained from the UK trials COV001 and COV002, which included a single-blind randomized controlled phase 2/3 trial of AZD1222 (ChAdOx1 nCoV-19) in healthy adults. Trial participant PBMC samples were collected at day 0 and day 28 after the second dose for TCRbeta chain sequencing. The germline V gene (reference sequence) yields LNHDA for CDR1 and SQIVND for CDR2. The CDR3 runs 16 residues from the cysteine to the phenylalanine. Only the CDR3 region is kept as DNA, spanning 48 bases read in frame from base 1. The V end gives up 3 bases and the J end 3 bases, leaving 7 bases in the junction not matched to a gene.

This entry belongs to a study of T cell responses to AZD1222 COVID-19 vaccine (TCRdb year 2021). About the full investigation: TCR sequencing covered over 230 trial participants: 200 to 220 given two doses of AZD1222 and 26 given two doses of MenACWY control vaccine. Enrollment into the trials was organized by age into subgroups of 18-55, 56-69 and 70-plus years, and those subgroups contained 148, 28 and 57 TCR-sequenced participants, respectively.

General study outcomes and caveats: The vaccine-associated CD4 TCRs covered the entire spike protein, and the dominant responses fell in regions 160-218 and 743-854. Nearly half of unique spike-specific TCRs reportedly recognized epitopes outside regions mutated in the B.1.351 and B.1.1.7 variants. Participants were mostly white British, with more females than males. The authors suggested clonal diversity may have been underestimated. Conclusions about previously exposed vaccinees are limited, since just 6 or 7 AZD1222 recipients were seropositive for SARS-CoV-2 at baseline. A significant rise in spike-specific TCR breadth and depth was observed after two AZD1222 doses relative to day 0 and relative to MenACWY recipients. Because no day 14 peak-response samples were available, repertoires were characterized only after the peak T cell response. The 56-69-year group was small, and its depth increase did not reach significance, likely because of low power.

Source: peripheral blood, taken 28 days after the second AZD1222 dose. This sequence uses TRBV19 and TRBJ1-5; TRBD1 matches 8 bases in the middle. The sequence derives from an adult who received the AZD1222 COVID-19 vaccine. The nucleotides are TGTGCCAGTAGTATCAAATCAGGGGGCCCCAATCAGCCCCAGCATTTT. This gives the protein CASSIKSGGPNQPQHF.